The 29 T cell receptor beta chains listed next were all sequenced from one sample in a study of sequential checkpoint blockade in melanoma. The assay was immunoSEQ multiplex PCR, and TCRdb's table has in-frame clones only and misses some. The sample carries 20,000 or so clones, around 67% recorded once. As to treatment: randomized to nivolumab then ipilimumab (arm A) or the reverse (arm B). The starting material was CD8+ T cells sorted from blood (inferred from file names), obtained from a patient given nivolumab and ipilimumab in sequence. These receptors were taken from a human donor with melanoma.

This clone was seen more than once but under ten times. The chain uses TRBV2 and TRBJ2-7, with D perhaps TRBD2 (5 bases). V lost 8 bases, J lost 0 bases, and 11 bases lay in between. CDR1 is SNHLY, CDR2 FYNNEI, per germline. This CDR3 comprises 13 residues. The CDR3 loop is CASRAGISYEQYF. The CDR3 DNA reads TGTGCCAGCCGCGCCGGGATCTCCTACGAGCAGTACTTC.

This clone was observed a few times. The rearrangement joins TRBV6-1 to TRBJ2-3; D call uncertain. The CDR3 totals 14 residues. Trimming removed 5 bases from V and 2 bases from J, with 11 bases in between. From germline, CDR1 is MNHNS and CDR2 SASEGT. CDR3 residues: CASSLSMATDTQYF. DNA of the CDR3: TGTGCCAGCAGTCTCTCGATGGCCACAGATACGCAGTATTTT.

This clone was observed a handful of times. The CDR3 DNA follows: TGTGCCAGCAGGGAGACAGGGTTCGAGCAGTACTTC. This codes for CASRETGFEQYF. The chain uses TRBV2 and TRBJ2-7; 7 bases are shared with TRBD1. Germline-derived CDR1 and CDR2 are SNHLY and FYNNEI. Germline trimming cut 6 bases from V and 6 bases from J; bases unmatched to any gene: 5. The CDR3 runs 12 residues.

V and J are TRBV7-6 and TRBJ2-2, with 7 bases identical to TRBD1. This CDR3 contains 13 residues. Trimming cost V 5 bases and J 6 bases; bases outside gene matches: 3. Germline V gene lookup returns CDR1 SGHVS and CDR2 FNYEAQ. This CDR3 is CASSATGAGELFF. In DNA form, the CDR3 reads TGTGCCAGCAGCGCCACAGGGGCCGGGGAGCTGTTTTTT.

This clone was detected a few times. The chain carries TRBV5-5 and TRBJ2-5; 12 bases are shared with TRBD2. This CDR3 contains 17 residues. Germline V lookup: CDR1 SGHKS, CDR2 YYEKEE (reference sequence). Trimming cost V 4 bases and J 5 bases; bases outside gene matches: 12. DNA for the CDR3: TGTGCCAGCAGCGTTCGGGCTAGCGGGGGGGTAGGGGAGACCCAGTACTTC. It yields the protein CASSVRASGGVGETQYF.

This clone appeared once. V and J are TRBV2 and TRBJ2-7; TRBD1 aligns across 8 bases. Trimming at V came to 5 bases and at J to 2 bases, leaving 5 bases not matched to a gene. The CDR3 has 14 residues. Germline lookup yields CDR1 SNHLY and CDR2 FYNNEI. CDR3 loop: CASSNRGFPYEQYF. In DNA, the CDR3 is TGTGCCAGCAGTAACAGGGGGTTCCCCTACGAGCAGTACTTC. Full variable domain (outside the CDR3, taken from reference TRBV2 and TRBJ2-7): EPEVTQTPSHQVTQMGQEVILRCVPISNHLYFYWYRQILGQKVEFLVSFYNNEISEKSEIFDDQFSVERPDGSNFTLKIRSTKLEDSAMYFCASSNRGFPYEQYFGPGTRLTVT.

V is TRBV2 and J is TRBJ2-1, with 7 bases that match TRBD2. V shed 3 bases and J 9 bases; nucleotides not matched to a gene: 8. There are 14 residues in the CDR3. The germline V gene has CDR1 SNHLY and CDR2 FYNNEI. The CDR3 DNA is TGTGCCAGCAGTGATGACACTAGCGTCGGTGAGCAGTTCTTC. Protein: CASSDDTSVGEQFF.

The gene calls are TRBV28 and TRBJ2-1, with D unresolved. The V end lost 3 bases, the J end lost 4 bases, and 7 bases lay between the germline ends. The length of the CDR3 is 13 residues. Per the germline V gene, CDR1 is MDHEN and CDR2 is SYDVKM. In nucleotides, the CDR3 is TGTGCCAGCAGTTTGACTGATTACAATGAGCAGTTCTTC. This sequence encodes CASSLTDYNEQFF.

This clone has more than one count but fewer than ten. The V and J genes are TRBV9 and TRBJ2-1; TRBD2 agrees at 7 bases. The V gene's germline CDR1 is SGDLS and CDR2 YYNGEE. Trimming at V came to 3 bases and at J to 10 bases, leaving 1 base not matched to a gene. The CDR3 is 11 amino acids. DNA of the CDR3: TGTGCCAGCAGCGCGGGACTAGAGCAGTTCTTC. It yields the protein CASSAGLEQFF.

This clone turned up a few times. The chain couples TRBV6-5 to TRBJ1-2; TRBD1 aligns across 9 bases. Germline V gives CDR1 MNHEY, CDR2 SVGAGI. The CDR3 sequence is 15 residues long. With V trimmed by 6 bases and J by 4 bases, 9 bases remained unmatched. DNA for the CDR3: TGTGCCAGCAGCCCAACCTTGACAGGGGGCTATGGCTACACCTTC. It specifies CASSPTLTGGYGYTF.

The chain carries TRBV27 and TRBJ2-7; 7 positions agree with TRBD1. This CDR3 contains 13 residues. V dropped 6 bases and J dropped 7; count of bases not matched to a gene: 9. Germline V CDR1 and CDR2: MNHEY, SMNVEV (reference sequence). CDR3 bases: TGTGCCAGCAGGACAGGGCCTACGCGGGAGCAGTACTTC. It specifies CASRTGPTREQYF.

The J gene is TRBJ2-5, the V gene TRBV15, with TRBD1 as a possible D gene (7 bases). Germline CDR1 is LNHNV and CDR2 is YYDKDF (reference sequence). The ends were cut back, 0 bases at V and 0 bases at J, with 20 bases in the middle. The CDR3 totals 19 residues. CDR3 loop: CATSREYQGGLKYQETQYF. CDR3 DNA sequence: TGTGCCACCAGCAGAGAGTACCAGGGGGGCCTAAAATACCAAGAGACCCAGTACTTC.

The chain carries TRBV7-3 and TRBJ2-7, with 9 nucleotides matching TRBD1. There are 15 residues in the CDR3. Trimming took 5 bases from V and 2 from J; bases not matched to a gene: 7. Germline CDR1 is SGHTA and CDR2 is FQGTGA. CDR3 DNA: TGTGCCAGCAGCGTCGATGGACAGGGGACCTACGAGCAGTACTTC. Amino acid sequence: CASSVDGQGTYEQYF.

This clone was counted only a few times. The V and J genes are TRBV4-1 and TRBJ2-1, with D possibly being TRBD2 (7 bases). CDR3 length: 20 residues. The V end lost 0 bases, the J end lost 2 bases, and 23 bases lay between the germline ends. The germline V gene has CDR1 MGHRA and CDR2 YSYEKL. The CDR3 coding sequence is TGCGCCAGCAGCCAAGATAGGGGGGAAGGGGAGGGATGGACCTACAATGAGCAGTTCTTC. It encodes CASSQDRGEGEGWTYNEQFF.

The genes are TRBV13 and TRBJ2-7; 7 nucleotides align to TRBD1. Germline lookup yields CDR1 PRHDT and CDR2 FYEKMQ (reference sequence). J gave up 0 bases and V 6 bases, and 8 bases lay outside the gene matches. The CDR3 totals 15 residues. The CDR3 DNA is TGTGCCAGCAGTTCACCGGGACAGCTCTCCTACGAGCAGTACTTC. This translates into CASSSPGQLSYEQYF.

The chain carries TRBV27 and TRBJ1-2, with TRBD1 as a possible D gene (5 bases). Trimming shortened V by 3 bases and J by 6 bases, and 14 bases separated the two germline ends. This CDR3 spans 14 amino acids. Germline V gene data show CDR1 as MNHEY and CDR2 as SMNVEV (reference sequence). The chain's CDR3 is CASSLGRDSDGYTF. The DNA for the CDR3 is TGTGCCAGCAGTTTGGGACGGGACTCTGATGGCTACACCTTC.

The V and J genes are TRBV30 and TRBJ1-1; the match to TRBD1 covers 10 bases. This CDR3 comprises 15 residues. Looked up from germline, CDR1 is GTSNPN and CDR2 is SVGIG (reference sequence). Germline trimming cut 2 bases from V and 7 bases from J; bases unmatched to any gene: 10. The CDR3 DNA follows: TGTGCCTGGAGTCCCGGGACAGGGGCCGTACATGAAGCTTTCTTT. Protein: CAWSPGTGAVHEAFF.

J is TRBJ2-5 and V is TRBV13, with 7 bases aligning to TRBD2. Gene TRBJ2-7 matches the end of the DNA better, so the J call may be wrong. CDR1 and CDR2 from the germline V gene are PRHDT and FYEKMQ (reference sequence). This CDR3 has 15 amino acids. CDR3 amino acids: CASSLNGGGTYEQYF. The CDR3 coding sequence is TGTGCCAGCAGCTTGAACGGGGGAGGGACCTACGAGCAGTACTTC.

V gene TRBV27 combines with J gene TRBJ2-1; TRBD1 might be the D (6 bases). This CDR3 comprises 13 residues. Trimming pared 7 bases from V and 2 bases from J, leaving 9 bases between. Germline V gives CDR1 MNHEY, CDR2 SMNVEV (reference sequence). CDR3 residues: CASTGAPYNEQFF. The CDR3 coding sequence is TGTGCCAGCACAGGGGCCCCCTACAATGAGCAGTTCTTC.

This clone appeared a few times. The chain has TRBV7-3 and TRBJ2-3, with D possibly matching TRBD2 (6 bases). The germline V gene has CDR1 SGHTA and CDR2 FQGTGA. The CDR3 spans 15 residues. V was trimmed by 5 bases and J by 8 bases, leaving 20 bases between them. The CDR3 spells CASSDRDSHPGTQYF. CDR3 DNA sequence: TGTGCCAGCAGCGACCGGGACTCCCACCCGGGTACGCAGTATTTT.

This clone was observed a handful of times. The chain uses TRBV9 and TRBJ2-2; 8 bases match TRBD1. The CDR3 extends over 15 amino acids. The junction had 2 bases not matched to a gene; V was cut back by 3 bases and J by 1 base. Germline-derived CDR1 and CDR2 are SGDLS and YYNGEE. CDR3 nucleotides: TGTGCCAGCAGCGGCGGGACAGGGAACACCGGGGAGCTGTTTTTT. It specifies CASSGGTGNTGELFF.

This clone is classed as large. The rearrangement links TRBV7-9 to TRBJ2-1; TRBD2 aligns across 7 bases. Looked up from germline, CDR1 is SEHNR and CDR2 is FQNEAQ (reference sequence). J gave up 4 bases and V 1 base, and 4 bases lay outside the gene matches. The CDR3 length is 15 residues. CDR3 region: CASSLDAGAYNEQFF. CDR3 DNA sequence: TGTGCCAGCAGCTTAGACGCGGGAGCGTACAATGAGCAGTTCTTC.

This sequence joins TRBV4-1 and TRBJ2-7; D is uncertain. CDR3 length: 16 amino acids. The germline V gene encodes CDR1 MGHRA and CDR2 YSYEKL. The V gene lost 0 bases and the J gene lost 0 bases, with 12 bases spanning the gap. CDR3 loop: CASSQEVPSSSYEQYF. CDR3 DNA: TGCGCCAGCAGCCAAGAAGTCCCGTCTAGCTCCTACGAGCAGTACTTC.

This rearrangement joins TRBV21-1 to TRBJ2-7; TRBD2 was called by the table and not checked on the DNA. TRBV21-1 is a known pseudogene. The CDR3 length is 15 residues. The CDR3 loop reads CASSTRDPNPYEQYF. The CDR3 DNA is TGTGCCAGCAGCACGCGGGACCCTAACCCCTACGAGCAGTACTTC.

V and J are TRBV27 and TRBJ2-7; 7 bases are shared with TRBD1. Germline values: CDR1 MNHEY, CDR2 SMNVEV (reference sequence). The V segment lost 5 bases and the J segment 3 bases; nucleotides outside the gene matches: 13. The CDR3 loop spans 16 amino acids. In DNA form, the CDR3 reads TGTGCCAGCAGTGCCATAGGGGGCGCTGATTACTACGAGCAGTACTTC. Translating it yields CASSAIGGADYYEQYF.

The chain recombines TRBV7-9 with TRBJ2-5, with a weak D call TRBD2 (6 bases). Germline loops: CDR1 SEHNR, CDR2 FQNEAQ (reference sequence). This CDR3 spans 15 amino acids. V dropped 8 bases and J dropped 5 bases, with 21 bases sitting between them. The CDR3 nucleotides read TGTGCCAGCGCTAATAGGAGGGGACGAGATGAGACCCAGTACTTC. Residues: CASANRRGRDETQYF.

J is TRBJ2-7 and V is TRBV19; 8 bases map to TRBD2. V was clipped by 7 bases and J by 6 bases; unmatched bases: 11. CDR1 is LNHDA, CDR2 SQIVND, per germline (reference sequence). This CDR3 has 14 amino acids. The CDR3, as DNA: TGTGCCAGTACTCTTAGCGGGACGGCCACCGAGCAGTACTTC. This gives the protein CASTLSGTATEQYF.

By sample fraction, this clone is large. This sequence joins TRBV5-1 and TRBJ2-7; maybe TRBD2 (6 bases). Trimming shortened V by 4 bases and J by 3 bases, and 14 bases separated the two germline ends. Germline V gives CDR1 SGHRS, CDR2 YFSETQ. The CDR3 has 14 residues. CDR3 nucleotide sequence: TGCGCCAGCAGCGGGGGGACGCTGAACTACGAGCAGTACTTC. It translates to CASSGGTLNYEQYF.

The J gene is TRBJ1-1, the V gene TRBV27; 7 positions agree with TRBD1. With V trimmed by 3 bases and J by 2 bases, 9 bases remained unmatched. CDR1 is MNHEY, CDR2 SMNVEV, per germline (reference sequence). This CDR3 has 16 residues. The CDR3 sequence: CASSLTQGPKNTEAFF. The DNA for the CDR3 is TGTGCCAGCAGTTTGACACAGGGGCCGAAAAACACTGAAGCTTTCTTT.